This T cell receptor beta chain appears in the sequencing data of a study of T-cell reconstitution after alpha-beta-depleted transplantation in children. Regarding the study as a whole: It was surviving recipient T cells and thymic progenitors that gave some patients high TCRbeta diversity at day 60. At the one-year point after transplant, T-cell counts and TCRbeta diversity were found to come mostly from T cells that had been newly produced. Expanded clones from the graft, numbering several hundred, reportedly supplied alpha-beta T cells about two months after transplant.

Unique molecular identifiers were used in preparing the TCRbeta library. TCRdb called the PCR reads again in MiXCR, with one record for every CDR3 protein. The data contain about 490,000 distinct CDR3 sequences, about 10% of them seen just once; the ten biggest clones take up just over 2%. V lost 3 bases and J lost 4; bases outside the gene matches: 7. Germline lookup yields CDR1 SGHRS and CDR2 YFSETQ. The CDR3 runs to 15 residues. This clonotype was seen repeatedly, ten times or more. Its antigen is not identified. The origin of this receptor is a child aged 2 to 15 with inherited bone marrow failure, due to receive a stem cell transplant. V gene TRBV5-1 combines with J gene TRBJ2-5, with 9 positions matching TRBD1. This specimen consisted of PBMCs, obtained before TCRalphabeta/CD19-depleted stem cell transplant. CDR3: CASSSGTGTLETQYF. CDR3 DNA sequence: TGCGCCAGCAGCTCCGGGACAGGGACCCTAGAGACCCAGTACTTC.